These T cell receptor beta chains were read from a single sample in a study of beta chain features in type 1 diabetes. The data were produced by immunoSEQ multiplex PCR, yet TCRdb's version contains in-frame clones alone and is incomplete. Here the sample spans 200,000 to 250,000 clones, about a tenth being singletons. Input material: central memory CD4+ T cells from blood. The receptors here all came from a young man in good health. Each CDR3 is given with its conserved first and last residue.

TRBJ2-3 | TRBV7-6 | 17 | CASSLVLAGASTDTQYF
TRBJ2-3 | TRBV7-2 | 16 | CASSPIGTGRTDTQYF
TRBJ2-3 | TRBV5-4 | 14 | CASSLFSGGDTQYF
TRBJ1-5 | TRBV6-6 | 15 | CASSAPSGSNQPQHF
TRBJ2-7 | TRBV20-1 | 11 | CSALLTYEQYF
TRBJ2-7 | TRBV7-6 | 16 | CASSPRLAGAIYEQYF
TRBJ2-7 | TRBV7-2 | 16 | CASSLQSATGWYEQYF
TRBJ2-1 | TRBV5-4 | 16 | CASSLFSAKHYNEQFF
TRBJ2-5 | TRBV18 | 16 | CASSERTGELQETQYF
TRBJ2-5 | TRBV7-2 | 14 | CASSIAGGEETQYF
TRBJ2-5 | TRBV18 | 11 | CASSPRETQYF
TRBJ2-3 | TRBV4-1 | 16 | CASSQLGLAGQDTQYF
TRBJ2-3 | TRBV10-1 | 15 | CASSGTSPRLDTQYF
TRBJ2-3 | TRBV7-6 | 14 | CASSLQFGTDTQYF
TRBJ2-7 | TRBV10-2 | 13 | CASSEYSPHEQYF